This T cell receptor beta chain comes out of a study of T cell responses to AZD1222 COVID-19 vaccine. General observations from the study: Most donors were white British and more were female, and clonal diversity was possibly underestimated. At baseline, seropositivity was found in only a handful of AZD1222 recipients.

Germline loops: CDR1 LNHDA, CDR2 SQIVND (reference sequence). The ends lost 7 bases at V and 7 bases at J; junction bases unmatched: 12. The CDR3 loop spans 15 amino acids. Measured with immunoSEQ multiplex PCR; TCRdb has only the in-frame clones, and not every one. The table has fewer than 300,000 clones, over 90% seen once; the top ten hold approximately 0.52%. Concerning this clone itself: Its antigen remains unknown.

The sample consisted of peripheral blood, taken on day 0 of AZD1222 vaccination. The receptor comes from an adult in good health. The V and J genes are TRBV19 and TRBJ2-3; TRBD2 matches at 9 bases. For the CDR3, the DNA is TGTGCCAGTATCGGTAGCGGGAGTGGGGAGAATACGCAGTATTTT. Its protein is CASIGSGSGENTQYF. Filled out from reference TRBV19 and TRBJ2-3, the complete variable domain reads DGGITQSPKYLFRKEGQNVTLSCEQNLNHDAMYWYRQDPGQGLRLIYYSQIVNDFQKGDIAEGYSVSREKKESFPLTVTSAQKNPTAFYLCASIGSGSGENTQYFGPGTRLTVL.